Here is one T cell receptor (beta chain) with its context. Its matching antigen is unknown. The data belong to a study of CD8 T cells in Susac syndrome. Study at large: Blood was drawn from patients with Susac syndrome. At that point, they were therapy-naive, on corticosteroids, or on intravenous immunoglobulin alone.

The CDR3 is 16 amino acids. J was trimmed by 9 bases and V by 1 base; bases with no gene match: 9. CDR1 SGHVS and CDR2 FQNEAQ come from the germline V gene. Each Susac syndrome patient had definite or probable disease by recently defined criteria. RNA, at about 0.45 to 1 ug, was reverse transcribed with random hexamers. TCRdb called the immunoSEQ multiplex PCR reads again in MiXCR, with one record for every CDR3 protein. Among fewer than 90,000 distinct CDR3 sequences listed, about 94% were seen once. Whole-study results and caveats: Peak Susac CD8+ clonal expansion occurred in TEMRA cells and active patients.

Sequences were obtained from CD8+ T cells from PBMCs. The receptor was derived from a human donor with Susac syndrome. The chain joins TRBV7-8 to TRBJ2-1; 10 bases fit TRBD1. This CDR3 is CASSLVFGTGVGEQFF. The DNA of the CDR3 is TGTGCCAGCAGCTTAGTTTTCGGGACAGGGGTTGGTGAGCAGTTCTTC.